These 16 T cell receptor beta chains share one sample of origin, sequenced in a study of spatial heterogeneity in lung cancer. Time point of the sample: blood at routine non-recurrence follow-up after resection. MiXCR, applied by TCRdb to the 5' RACE reads, yields one record per CDR3 protein. Among about 27,000 distinct CDR3 sequences, approximately 5.9% were seen once, and the ten largest hold roughly 26%. The source material was PBMCs, sampled at follow-up. These receptors were obtained from a female donor with early-stage non-small cell lung cancer.

This clonotype was picked up many times. The V call is TRBV18, the J call TRBJ1-2, with 9 bases aligning to TRBD1. CDR1 is KGHSH and CDR2 is LQKENI in the germline V gene. This CDR3 has 15 residues. Trimming took 2 bases from V and 3 from J; bases not matched to a gene: 4. The CDR3 loop reads CASSPSGQGYYGYTF. The CDR3 DNA sequence: TGTGCCAGCTCACCATCGGGACAGGGCTACTATGGCTACACCTTC.

This clonotype was recorded many times. CDR3 nucleotides: TGTGCCAGCAGCACCCTTAGCGGGGGGGCGGAGGATGAGCAGTTCTTC. Protein product: CASSTLSGGAEDEQFF. This chain connects TRBV4-2 to TRBJ2-1; TRBD2 aligns across 11 bases. Per germline, CDR1 LGHNA and CDR2 YNFKEQ. V was pared by 5 bases and J by 8 bases, with 11 bases of the junction left unmatched. The CDR3 spans 16 residues.

J is TRBJ2-2 and V is TRBV7-2; D not certain. V shed 1 base and J shed 6 bases, with 9 bases lying between them. This CDR3 has 14 residues. CDR1 and CDR2 from the germline V gene are SGHTA and FQGNSA. CDR3 coding DNA: TGTGCCAGCAGCTTAGGGTCGAAACCCGGGGAGCTGTTTTTT. Its translation is CASSLGSKPGELFF.

This clonotype came up many times. The genes are TRBV7-9 and TRBJ2-5, with D perhaps being TRBD1 or TRBD2 (5 bases each). The CDR3 extends over 13 amino acids. Per the germline V gene, CDR1 is SEHNR and CDR2 is FQNEAQ (reference sequence). The V end was cut by 0 bases, the J end by 5 bases, with 7 bases between. The CDR3 sequence: CASSLAGAETQYF. The CDR3 DNA reads TGTGCCAGCAGCTTAGCCGGGGCTGAGACCCAGTACTTC.

This clonotype was seen many times. The V gene is TRBV9, the J gene TRBJ1-3; the D is unclear. V lost 0 bases and J lost 0, with 13 bases in between. The length of the CDR3 is 17 residues. Germline V gene sequence: CDR1 SGDLS, CDR2 YYNGEE. Here the CDR3 DNA reads TGTGCCAGCAGCGTAGAGTCCCGACGACGCTCTGGAAACACCATATATTTT. Translation: CASSVESRRRSGNTIYF.

Ten or more counts support this clonotype. This rearrangement joins TRBV10-2 to TRBJ2-3, with D hard to call. The V and J ends lost 6 bases and 5 bases respectively, with 9 bases between them. Germline CDR1 is WSHSY and CDR2 is SAAADI. This CDR3 is built from 12 residues. This chain's CDR3 is CASRADVDTQYF. Written as DNA, the CDR3 is TGCGCCAGCAGGGCAGACGTAGATACGCAGTATTTT.

This clonotype was found many times. The gene calls are TRBV19 and TRBJ1-1, with D perhaps matching TRBD1 (6 bases). The V gene lost 8 bases and the J gene lost 8 bases, with 21 bases spanning the gap. The length of the CDR3 is 14 residues. The V gene's germline CDR1 is LNHDA and CDR2 SQIVND (reference sequence). The CDR3 region is CASESRGPGAEAFF. As DNA, the CDR3 is TGTGCCAGTGAGAGTCGGGGCCCAGGGGCCGAAGCTTTCTTT.

This clonotype was seen ten or more times. This chain links TRBV29-1 with TRBJ2-5; 7 bases match TRBD2. Germline V lookup: CDR1 SQVTM, CDR2 ANQGSEA. This CDR3 spans 12 amino acids. V shed 6 bases, J shed 5 bases, and the junction held 6 bases outside the gene matches. In DNA form, the CDR3 reads TGCAGCGTCAGACTAGCCGGGGAGACCCAGTACTTC. Its protein is CSVRLAGETQYF.

This clonotype came up many times. The V gene is TRBV27, the J gene TRBJ2-7; the D gene is possibly TRBD1 (6 bases). CDR1 is MNHEY and CDR2 is SMNVEV in the germline V gene (reference sequence). Trimming took 7 bases from V and 2 from J, leaving 18 bases between them. The CDR3 extends over 15 amino acids. The CDR3 protein is CASKSPQTGAYEQYF. Written as DNA, the CDR3 is TGTGCCAGCAAGAGCCCCCAGACAGGAGCCTACGAGCAGTACTTC.

This chain connects TRBV2 to TRBJ2-5; no firm D call. Germline CDR1 SNHLY, CDR2 FYNNEI. This CDR3 region has 12 residues. V was shortened by 4 bases and J by 4 bases, with 7 bases between the two germline ends. CDR3 nucleotides: TGTGCCAGCAGTGTACAAATAGAGACCCAGTACTTC. It specifies CASSVQIETQYF.

This clonotype was seen a few times. The rearrangement joins TRBV7-9 to TRBJ1-3; no reliable D call. The CDR3 runs to 15 residues. V was shortened by 1 base and J by 1 base, with 8 bases between the two germline ends. Germline CDR1 reads SEHNR; CDR2 reads FQNEAQ (reference sequence). CDR3 DNA: TGTGCCAGCAGCTTAGGACGGGGTTCTGGAAACACCATATATTTT. Protein: CASSLGRGSGNTIYF. Full variable domain (outside the CDR3, taken from reference TRBV7-9 and TRBJ1-3): DTGVSQNPRHKITKRGQNVTFRCDPISEHNRLYWYRQTLGQGPEFLTYFQNEAQLEKSRLLSDRFSAERPKGSFSTLEIQRTEQGDSAMYLCASSLGRGSGNTIYFGEGSWLTVV.

This clonotype was seen at least ten times. The chain has TRBV28 and TRBJ2-7, with a tentative D call TRBD2 (5 bases). This CDR3 is 15 amino acids long. Germline CDR1 reads MDHEN; CDR2 reads SYDVKM. V lost 3 bases, J lost 7 bases, and 19 bases lay in between. CDR3 in DNA: TGTGCCAGCAGTTTCAGGAGGAGGTCCGGTTTGGAGCAGTACTTC. It codes for CASSFRRRSGLEQYF.

This clonotype was picked up many times. The V and J genes are TRBV5-1 and TRBJ1-1, with D uncertain. Trimming removed 4 bases at V and 1 base at J, with 11 bases between. Germline-derived CDR1 and CDR2 are SGHRS and YFSETQ. The CDR3 runs to 14 residues. In DNA form, the CDR3 reads TGCGCCAGCAGCCGCGAGGGCGGGAACACTGAAGCTTTCTTT. Its translation is CASSREGGNTEAFF.

This clonotype has at least ten counts. This rearrangement joins TRBV4-2 to TRBJ2-5, with D uncertain. Trimming left V 0 bases short and J 7 bases short, with 9 bases between. CDR3 length: 13 residues. Looked up from germline, CDR1 is LGHNA and CDR2 is YNFKEQ. CDR3: CASSQDLGATQYF. CDR3 nucleotide sequence: TGTGCCAGCAGCCAAGATCTAGGCGCGACCCAGTACTTC.

The CDR3 region is CASSPVQGMGFNSPLHF. The CDR3 DNA reads as TGTGCCAGCAGTCCTGTGCAGGGGATGGGGTTCAATTCACCCCTCCACTTT. The chain combines TRBV28 with TRBJ1-6; D is perhaps TRBD1 (6 bases). V was clipped by 5 bases and J by 7 bases, with 21 bases between them. The CDR3 sequence is 17 residues long. The germline V gene encodes CDR1 MDHEN and CDR2 SYDVKM.

This clonotype was recorded many times. CDR3 region: CASSSPGTTFYEQYF. The DNA of the CDR3 is TGTGCCAGCAGCTCCCCCGGGACTACCTTTTACGAGCAGTACTTC. The chain uses TRBV28 and TRBJ2-7; TRBD2 matches at 7 bases. The ends lost 6 bases at V and 4 bases at J; junction bases unmatched: 12. Germline V lookup: CDR1 MDHEN, CDR2 SYDVKM. The CDR3 length is 15 residues.